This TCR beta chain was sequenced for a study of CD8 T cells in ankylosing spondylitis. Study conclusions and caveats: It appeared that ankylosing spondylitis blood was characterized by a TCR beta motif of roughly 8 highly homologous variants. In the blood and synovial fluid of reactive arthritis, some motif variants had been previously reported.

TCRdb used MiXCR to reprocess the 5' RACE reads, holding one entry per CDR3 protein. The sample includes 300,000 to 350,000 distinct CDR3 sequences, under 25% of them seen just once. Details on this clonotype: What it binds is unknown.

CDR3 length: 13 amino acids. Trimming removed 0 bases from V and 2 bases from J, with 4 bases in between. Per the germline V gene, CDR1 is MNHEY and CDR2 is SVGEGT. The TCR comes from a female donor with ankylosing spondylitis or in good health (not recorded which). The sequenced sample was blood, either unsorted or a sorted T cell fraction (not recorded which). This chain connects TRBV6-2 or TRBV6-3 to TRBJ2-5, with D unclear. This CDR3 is CASSYSEQETQYF. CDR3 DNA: TGTGCCAGCAGTTACTCGGAGCAAGAGACCCAGTACTTC.